The rows below give T cell receptor beta chains drawn from one sample of a study of long-term antiretroviral therapy in people with HIV. Generated by immunoSEQ multiplex PCR, the TCRdb table keeps only in-frame clones and is missing some. This sample has about 27,000 clones; roughly 80% occur once, and the top ten carry approximately 9%. The sequencing here drew on unsorted PBMCs, taken 3 years after starting antiretroviral therapy. All receptors come from a man in his forties or fifties with HIV. CDR3s include the opening cysteine and the closing phenylalanine or tryptophan. Fields, in order: D gene, J gene, V gene, clone size, CDR3 protein, CDR3 DNA. D genes are given only for firm matches. Part of the rows lack a size; the others show once, few, many or a class for expanded clones.

NA	TRBJ2-5	TRBV5-1	NA	CASTPGDSRQETQYF	TGCGCCAGCACCCCGGGTGACAGCCGCCAGGAGACCCAGTACTTC
NA	TRBJ2-7	TRBV2	NA	CASKGNSYEQYF	TGTGCCAGCAAGGGCAACTCCTACGAGCAGTACTTC
NA	TRBJ1-4	TRBV11-1	NA	CASSTRAPEEKLFF	TGTGCCAGCAGCACCAGGGCGCCGGAGGAAAAACTGTTTTTT
NA	TRBJ1-2	TRBV13	NA	CASSPSSWRFNYGYTF	TGTGCCAGCAGCCCCTCGTCGTGGAGGTTTAACTATGGCTACACCTTC
NA	TRBJ1-3	TRBV28	once	CASSLGGTSSGNTIYF	TGTGCCAGCAGTTTAGGGGGGACAAGCTCTGGAAACACCATATATTTT
TRBD1	TRBJ1-1	TRBV10-3	NA	CAISLDRGDTEAFF	TGTGCCATCAGCTTGGACAGGGGGGACACTGAAGCTTTCTTT
NA	TRBJ1-1	TRBV5-4	NA	CASSFQGGNTEAFF	TGTGCCAGCAGCTTCCAAGGTGGGAACACTGAAGCTTTCTTT
NA	TRBJ2-7	TRBV27	NA	CASSPGDPAWNEQYF	TGTGCCAGCAGCCCTGGGGACCCGGCTTGGAACGAGCAGTACTTC
NA	TRBJ2-5	TRBV19	NA	CASTPGGVWAETQYF	TGTGCCAGTACCCCAGGGGGGGTATGGGCAGAGACCCAGTACTTC
NA	TRBJ2-1	TRBV7-3	NA	CASSPSRGSYNEQFF	TGTGCCAGCAGCCCCTCCAGGGGTTCCTACAATGAGCAGTTCTTC
NA	TRBJ2-1	TRBV19	NA	CASRGTPGFSSSYNEQFF	TGTGCCAGTAGGGGAACCCCGGGCTTTTCGAGCTCCTACAATGAGCAGTTCTTC
NA	TRBJ2-7	TRBV5-1	NA	CASSRRINYEQYF	TGCGCCAGCAGTCGACGGATTAACTACGAGCAGTACTTC
NA	TRBJ2-7	TRBV10-1	NA	CASSDGILSYEQYF	TGCGCCAGCAGTGACGGGATCTTATCCTACGAGCAGTACTTC
NA	TRBJ1-2	TRBV5-4	NA	CASSLILSPNYGYTF	TGTGCCAGCAGCTTGATCCTAAGCCCTAACTATGGCTACACCTTC
TRBD2	TRBJ2-7	TRBV27	NA	CASSIAGVGYEQYF	TGTGCCAGCAGCATAGCGGGAGTAGGTTACGAGCAGTACTTC
NA	TRBJ1-3	TRBV2	few	CASRVSGNTIYF	TGTGCCAGCAGGGTATCCGGAAACACCATATATTTT
NA	TRBJ1-1	TRBV9	NA	CASSIAGTRGTEAFF	TGTGCCAGCAGCATCGCCGGGACCCGCGGCACTGAAGCTTTCTTT
TRBD2	TRBJ2-3	TRBV30	NA	CAWSSDSPGLAGKSTDTQYF	TGTGCCTGGAGCTCTGACAGTCCGGGACTAGCGGGGAAGAGCACAGATACGCAGTATTTT
TRBD2	TRBJ2-2	TRBV28	once	CASSLRLAGDDGELFF	TGTGCCAGCAGTTTAAGACTAGCGGGAGATGACGGGGAGCTGTTTTTT
TRBD1	TRBJ2-1	TRBV5-4	NA	CASSLDRGYYNEQFF	TGTGCCAGCAGCTTGGACAGGGGGTACTACAATGAGCAGTTCTTC
NA	TRBJ2-1	TRBV27	NA	CASRISGNEQFF	TGTGCCAGCAGGATCAGTGGCAATGAGCAGTTCTTC
TRBD2	TRBJ2-7	TRBV9	NA	CASSAGLANYEQYF	TGTGCCAGCAGCGCGGGACTAGCTAACTACGAGCAGTACTTC
NA	TRBJ2-1	TRBV7-9	NA	CASSLVTIYNEQFF	TGTGCCAGCAGCTTAGTAACTATCTACAATGAGCAGTTCTTC
TRBD1	TRBJ2-7	TRBV4-3	few	CASSQEDRGSYEQYF	TGCGCCAGCAGCCAAGAGGACAGGGGGTCTTACGAGCAGTACTTC
TRBD2	TRBJ2-6	TRBV27	NA	CASLREANSGANVLTF	TGTGCCAGTCTGCGGGAGGCGAACTCTGGGGCCAACGTCCTGACTTTC
NA	TRBJ2-1	TRBV28	few	CASSLSNGPDEQFF	TGTGCCAGCAGTTTATCTAATGGGCCTGATGAGCAGTTCTTC
NA	TRBJ1-5	TRBV19	NA	CASSIVVSSDQPQHF	TGTGCCAGTAGTATTGTTGTATCCAGCGATCAGCCCCAGCATTTT
TRBD2	TRBJ2-1	TRBV29-1	NA	CSVPDTSGWSEQFF	TGCAGCGTCCCAGACACTAGCGGGTGGTCTGAGCAGTTCTTC
TRBD2	TRBJ2-7	TRBV28	NA	CASSLLPSGGSYEQYF	TGTGCCAGCAGTTTATTGCCTAGCGGGGGGTCCTACGAGCAGTACTTC
NA	TRBJ1-2	TRBV25-1	NA	CASSVGTNYGYTF	TGTGCCAGCAGTGTAGGAACTAACTATGGCTACACCTTC
NA	TRBJ1-1	TRBV15	NA	CATSRPRGNTEAFF	TGTGCCACCAGCAGACCAAGAGGGAACACTGAAGCTTTCTTT
NA	TRBJ1-2	TRBV30	NA	CALTPPRTGGGYTF	TGTGCCTTGACCCCACCGCGGACGGGCGGCGGCTACACCTTC
TRBD1	TRBJ1-5	TRBV19	NA	CASSMNSGGNQPQHF	TGTGCCAGTAGTATGAACTCAGGGGGAAATCAGCCCCAGCATTTT
TRBD2	TRBJ2-2	TRBV11-2	NA	CASSLGLAGVGELFF	TGTGCCAGCAGCTTGGGACTAGCGGGTGTCGGGGAGCTGTTTTTT
NA	TRBJ1-2	TRBV25-1	once	CASSDRRQGHYGYTF	TGTGCCAGCAGTGATCGCAGGCAGGGCCACTATGGCTACACCTTC
NA	TRBJ2-7	TRBV28	NA	CASSLVMGEQYF	TGTGCCAGCAGTTTAGTAATGGGGGAGCAGTACTTC
NA	TRBJ2-2	TRBV14	few	CASTLSHQAGELFF	TGTGCCAGCACCTTGAGTCATCAGGCCGGGGAGCTGTTTTTT
TRBD1	TRBJ1-1	TRBV29-1	NA	CSVESGTGGLGLNMNTEAFF	TGCAGCGTTGAGAGTGGGACAGGGGGGTTGGGCCTCAACATGAACACTGAAGCTTTCTTT
TRBD1	TRBJ2-1	TRBV7-9	NA	CASSPTGVSYNEQFF	TGTGCCAGCAGCCCTACAGGGGTCTCCTACAATGAGCAGTTCTTC
NA	TRBJ1-5	TRBV6-1	NA	CASSEATPQHF	TGTGCCAGCAGTGAAGCCACGCCCCAGCATTTT
NA	TRBJ1-2	TRBV5-4	NA	CASSFGNSRTTFNYGYTF	TGTGCCAGCAGCTTTGGGAACAGCCGTACAACTTTTAACTATGGCTACACCTTC
NA	TRBJ2-1	TRBV9	NA	CASSPSGGSYNEQFF	TGTGCCAGCAGCCCCTCCGGGGGCTCCTACAATGAGCAGTTCTTC
NA	TRBJ1-1	TRBV4-1	NA	CASSQAWTENTEAFF	TGCGCCAGCAGCCAGGCCTGGACAGAGAACACTGAAGCTTTCTTT
NA	TRBJ2-2	TRBV18	NA	CASSPGQGMTGELFF	TGTGCCAGCTCACCAGGGCAGGGGATGACCGGGGAGCTGTTTTTT
NA	TRBJ2-1	TRBV10-3	once	CAIKGSDNEQFF	TGTGCCATCAAAGGGAGCGACAATGAGCAGTTCTTC
TRBD2	TRBJ2-1	TRBV11-1	NA	CASSPRAGGFNEQFF	TGTGCCAGCAGCCCACGAGCGGGAGGTTTCAATGAGCAGTTCTTC
NA	TRBJ1-4	TRBV9	NA	CASSVGEVTNEKLFF	TGTGCCAGCAGCGTAGGAGAGGTAACTAATGAAAAACTGTTTTTT
TRBD1	TRBJ2-7	TRBV30	NA	CAWSIRQGIGEQYF	TGTGCCTGGAGTATTAGACAGGGGATTGGCGAGCAGTACTTC
NA	TRBJ2-5	TRBV7-8	NA	CASTLTGAKETQYF	TGTGCCAGCACCCTCACCGGGGCTAAAGAGACCCAGTACTTC
TRBD1	TRBJ1-4	TRBV6-5	NA	CASSPNRQGKLFF	TGTGCCAGCAGTCCTAATAGACAGGGTAAACTGTTTTTT
TRBD1	TRBJ2-2	TRBV10-3	NA	CAISGSGTGYPGELFF	TGTGCCATCAGTGGAAGCGGGACAGGGTACCCCGGGGAGCTGTTTTTT